The entry that follows covers one TCR beta chain sequence. The CDR3 extends over 16 amino acids. V lost 1 base and J 2 bases, leaving 12 bases between the germline ends. Germline V gene sequence: CDR1 SGHDN, CDR2 FVKESK. This specimen comes from a study of T cell changes during pregnancy in multiple sclerosis. TCRdb keeps only in-frame clones here, not all; method: immunoSEQ multiplex PCR. Seen here are some 64,000 clones, 75% to 90% observed once, and the top ten hold 0.85% to 0.95%. This sequence originates from a female donor in good health, enrolled as a control in a pregnancy study. Sequencing was performed on peripheral blood, taken in the first trimester of pregnancy. The chain joins TRBV14 to TRBJ1-5; D unresolved. In DNA, the CDR3 is TGTGCCAGCAGCCAAGTGAGGGTACGCGGCAATCAGCCCCAGCATTTT. Residues: CASSQVRVRGNQPQHF.